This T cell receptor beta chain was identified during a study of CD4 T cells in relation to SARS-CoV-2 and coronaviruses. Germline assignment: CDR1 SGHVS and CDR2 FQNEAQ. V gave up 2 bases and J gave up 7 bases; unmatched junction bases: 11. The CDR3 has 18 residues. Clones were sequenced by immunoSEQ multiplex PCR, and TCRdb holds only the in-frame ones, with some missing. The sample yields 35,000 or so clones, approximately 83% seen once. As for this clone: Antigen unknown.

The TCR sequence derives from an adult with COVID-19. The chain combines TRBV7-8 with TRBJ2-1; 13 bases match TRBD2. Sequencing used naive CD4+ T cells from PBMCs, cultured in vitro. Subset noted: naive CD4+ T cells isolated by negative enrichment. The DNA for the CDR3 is TGTGCCAGCAGCTTAAGGACTAGCGGGAGTTTGCCCGTTAATGAGCAGTTCTTC. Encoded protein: CASSLRTSGSLPVNEQFF.